These 15 T cell receptor beta chains were sequenced from one sample in a study of Graves' ophthalmopathy and Graves' hyperthyroidism. Using RNA transcripts, the TCR beta CDR3 regions were amplified. First-round RT-PCR with HTBI primers preceded a second-round multiplex PCR. TCRdb processed the multiplex PCR reads anew with MiXCR; each CDR3 protein has one entry. The sample has hundreds of thousands of distinct CDR3 sequences, 20% to 25% seen once. Sequencing used peripheral blood. The source of these receptors is a woman between 45 and 65 years old with Graves' ophthalmopathy.

This clonotype has ten or more counts. The chain's CDR3 is CASSYSTGLAGVETQYF. The CDR3 DNA reads TGTGCCAGCAGCTATTCCACGGGACTAGCGGGAGTTGAGACCCAGTACTTC. The rearrangement links TRBV7-2 to TRBJ2-5, with TRBD2 identical over 14 bases. Per the germline V gene, CDR1 is SGHTA and CDR2 is FQGNSA. The V segment lost 4 bases and the J segment 5 bases; nucleotides outside the gene matches: 9. This CDR3 has 17 residues.

The rearrangement links TRBV20-1 to TRBJ2-5, with D perhaps given as TRBD1 or TRBD2 (6 bases each). In germline, CDR1 is DFQATT, CDR2 SNEGSKA (reference sequence). The V and J ends lost 3 bases and 4 bases respectively, with 12 bases between them. The CDR3 runs to 13 residues. The CDR3 coding sequence is TGCAGTGCTAGTTTACAGGGAGGAGAGACCCAGTACTTC. Translated, it gives CSASLQGGETQYF.

This clonotype was picked up many times. The chain uses TRBV12-3 or TRBV12-4 and TRBJ1-5; 9 bases match TRBD1. Unmatched junction bases numbered 2, after V lost 4 bases and J lost 4 bases. CDR3 length equals 14 residues. DNA of the CDR3: TGTGCCAGCAGTTGGGGGACAGGGAATCAGCCCCAGCATTTT. Protein product: CASSWGTGNQPQHF.

At least ten counts were recorded for this clonotype. A much more abundant neighbour one base away suggests this may be a read error. V is TRBV6-2 or TRBV6-3 and J is TRBJ2-7; the D gene is possibly TRBD2 (5 bases). Per germline, CDR1 MNHEY and CDR2 SVGEGT. The CDR3 is 15 residues long. The CDR3 loop is CASRRLWESSYAQYF. The CDR3 bases are TGTGCCAGCAGACGCCTATGGGAGAGCTCCTACGCGCAGTACTTC.

The table lists this clonotype with many counts. DNA for the CDR3: TGCAGTGCTAGCATGCAGACCTACGAGCAGTACTTC. Translated, it gives CSASMQTYEQYF. The chain has TRBV20-1 and TRBJ2-7; D remains ambiguous. CDR1 and CDR2 from the germline V gene are DFQATT and SNEGSKA (reference sequence). The V end lost 3 bases, the J end lost 2 bases, and 8 bases lay between the germline ends. CDR3 length: 12 residues.

This clonotype was seen only a few times. The chain uses TRBV13 and TRBJ2-7; D is possibly TRBD1 or TRBD2 (5 bases each). This CDR3 region has 14 residues. V lost 3 bases, J lost 3 bases, and 12 bases lay in between. Germline CDR1 is PRHDT and CDR2 is FYEKMQ (reference sequence). DNA for the CDR3: TGTGCCAGCAGCTTCGGGAAGGGGAACTACGAGCAGTACTTC. Residues: CASSFGKGNYEQYF.

This clonotype was counted at least ten times. The chain joins TRBV19 to TRBJ2-7; a weak D match, TRBD2 (6 bases). The CDR3 runs 15 residues. CDR1 is LNHDA and CDR2 is SQIVND in the germline V gene (reference sequence). Between the trimmed V and J ends, which lost 6 bases and 2 bases, there was a span of 17 bases. CDR3 bases: TGTGCCAGTAGCGAGAATAGCGGAGCCCCCTACGAGCAGTACTTC. Encoded protein: CASSENSGAPYEQYF.

This clonotype was seen a handful of times. V usage is TRBV24-1 and J usage is TRBJ1-2, with TRBD1 matching 8 bases. The germline gives CDR1 KGHDR, CDR2 SFDVKD. The CDR3 covers 17 residues. V shed 2 bases, J shed 6 bases, and the junction held 13 bases outside the gene matches. CDR3 in amino acids: CATSDSDRASAMDGYTF. CDR3 DNA: TGTGCCACCAGTGATTCGGACAGGGCTTCGGCTATGGATGGCTACACCTTC.

This clonotype has at least ten counts. The chain couples TRBV20-1 to TRBJ1-2; D perhaps matches TRBD1 (6 bases). The CDR3 loop spans 14 amino acids. Germline CDR1 is DFQATT and CDR2 is SNEGSKA (reference sequence). Deletions cut 2 bases from V and 6 bases from J, with 16 bases between. CDR3 in amino acids: CSARNPGAGDGYTF. The CDR3 nucleotides are TGCAGTGCTAGAAATCCGGGGGCGGGGGATGGCTACACCTTC.

This clonotype was observed a handful of times. The chain couples TRBV27 to TRBJ1-5; possible D gene TRBD1, 6 bases. The CDR3 sequence is 13 residues long. CDR1 is MNHEY, CDR2 SMNVEV, per germline (reference sequence). The V and J ends lost 8 bases and 5 bases respectively, with 13 bases between them. The CDR3 here is CASGLQGYQPQHF. CDR3 DNA sequence: TGTGCCAGCGGATTACAGGGTTATCAGCCCCAGCATTTT.

This chain links TRBV29-1 with TRBJ2-5, with TRBD2 matching over 7 bases. The V segment lost 4 bases and the J segment 4 bases; nucleotides outside the gene matches: 9. The CDR3 runs 14 residues. From germline, CDR1 is SQVTM and CDR2 ANQGSEA. The CDR3 here is CSVGLAVWGETQYF. DNA of the CDR3: TGCAGCGTTGGGCTAGCGGTTTGGGGAGAGACCCAGTACTTC.

This clonotype showed up many times. The CDR3 region has the DNA TGTGCCAGTTCGGGCAGCACCCACGAGCAGTACTTC. As protein: CASSGSTHEQYF. This chain connects TRBV19 to TRBJ2-7, with unresolved D. Germline values: CDR1 LNHDA, CDR2 SQIVND (reference sequence). The V end was cut by 8 bases, the J end by 5 bases, with 13 bases between. This CDR3 region has 12 residues.

This clonotype was detected ten times or more. The CDR3 is CATSRSQGATEAFF. The DNA for the CDR3 is TGTGCCACCAGCAGATCACAGGGGGCAACTGAAGCTTTCTTT. V gene TRBV15 combines with J gene TRBJ1-1; the match to TRBD1 covers 9 bases. After removal of 2 bases from V and 5 bases from J, the junction contained 3 bases not matched to a gene. Germline-derived CDR1 and CDR2 are LNHNV and YYDKDF (reference sequence). The CDR3 consists of 14 residues.

This clonotype has a count of ten or more. The rearrangement joins TRBV5-1 to TRBJ1-1; D ambiguous. Germline V gene data show CDR1 as SGHRS and CDR2 as YFSETQ. V lost 0 bases, J lost 7 bases, and 10 bases lay in between. This CDR3 is 13 amino acids long. The CDR3 nucleotides read TGCGCCAGCAGCTTGGTAGGTGTTAGTGAAGCTTTCTTT. Translated, it gives CASSLVGVSEAFF.

In its sample, this clonotype was seen many times. This chain joins TRBV7-2 and TRBJ2-7, with D possibly TRBD2 on 5 matching bases. The CDR3 spans 14 residues. The ends were cut back, 8 bases at V and 3 bases at J, with 17 bases in the middle. Germline V CDR1 and CDR2: SGHTA, FQGNSA. CDR3 region: CASGVGGSIYEQYF. DNA for the CDR3: TGTGCCAGCGGGGTGGGCGGGTCCATCTACGAGCAGTACTTC.